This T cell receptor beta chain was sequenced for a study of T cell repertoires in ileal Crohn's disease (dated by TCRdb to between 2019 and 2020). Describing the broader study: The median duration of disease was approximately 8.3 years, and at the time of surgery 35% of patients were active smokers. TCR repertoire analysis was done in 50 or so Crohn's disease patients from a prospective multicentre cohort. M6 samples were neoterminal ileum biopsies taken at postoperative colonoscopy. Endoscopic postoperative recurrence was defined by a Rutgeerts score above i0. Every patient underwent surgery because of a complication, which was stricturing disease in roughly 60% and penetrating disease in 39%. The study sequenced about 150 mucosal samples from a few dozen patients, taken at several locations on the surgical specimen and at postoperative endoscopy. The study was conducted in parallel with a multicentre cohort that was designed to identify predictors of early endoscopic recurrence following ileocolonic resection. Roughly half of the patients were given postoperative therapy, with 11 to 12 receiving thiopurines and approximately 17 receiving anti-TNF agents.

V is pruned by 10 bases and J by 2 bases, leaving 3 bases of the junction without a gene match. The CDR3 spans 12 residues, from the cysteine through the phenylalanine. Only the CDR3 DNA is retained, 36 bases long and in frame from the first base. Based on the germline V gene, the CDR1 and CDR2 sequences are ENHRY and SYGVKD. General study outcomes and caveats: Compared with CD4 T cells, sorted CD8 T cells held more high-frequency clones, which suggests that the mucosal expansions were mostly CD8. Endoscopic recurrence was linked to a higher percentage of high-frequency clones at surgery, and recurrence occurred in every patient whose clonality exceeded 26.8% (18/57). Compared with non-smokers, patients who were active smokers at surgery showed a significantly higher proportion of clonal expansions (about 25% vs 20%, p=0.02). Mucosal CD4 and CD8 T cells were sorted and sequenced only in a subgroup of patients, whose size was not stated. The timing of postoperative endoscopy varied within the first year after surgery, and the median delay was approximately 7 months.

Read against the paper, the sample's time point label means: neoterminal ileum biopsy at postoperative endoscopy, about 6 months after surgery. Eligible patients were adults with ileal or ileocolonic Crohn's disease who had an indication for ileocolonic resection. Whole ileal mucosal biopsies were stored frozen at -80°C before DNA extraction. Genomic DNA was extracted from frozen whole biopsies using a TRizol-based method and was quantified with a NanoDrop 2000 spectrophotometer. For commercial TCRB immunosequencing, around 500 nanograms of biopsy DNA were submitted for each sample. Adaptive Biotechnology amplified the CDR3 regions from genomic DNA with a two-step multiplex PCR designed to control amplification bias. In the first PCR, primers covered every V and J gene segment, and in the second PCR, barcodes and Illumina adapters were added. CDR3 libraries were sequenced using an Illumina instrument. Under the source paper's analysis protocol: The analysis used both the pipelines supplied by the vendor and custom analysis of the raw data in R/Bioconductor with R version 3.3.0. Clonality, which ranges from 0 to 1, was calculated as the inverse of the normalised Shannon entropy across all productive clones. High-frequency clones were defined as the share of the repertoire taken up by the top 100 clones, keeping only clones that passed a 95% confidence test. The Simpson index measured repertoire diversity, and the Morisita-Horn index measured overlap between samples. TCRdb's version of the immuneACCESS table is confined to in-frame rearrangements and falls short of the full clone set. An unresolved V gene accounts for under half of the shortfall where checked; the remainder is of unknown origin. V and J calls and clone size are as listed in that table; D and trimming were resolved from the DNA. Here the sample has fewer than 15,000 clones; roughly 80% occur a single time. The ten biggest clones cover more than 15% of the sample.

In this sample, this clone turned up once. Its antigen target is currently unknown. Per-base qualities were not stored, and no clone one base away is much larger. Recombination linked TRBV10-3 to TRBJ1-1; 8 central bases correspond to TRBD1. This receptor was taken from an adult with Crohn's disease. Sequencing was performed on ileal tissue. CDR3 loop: CATDRGNTEAFF. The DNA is TGTGCCACCGACAGGGGTAACACTGAAGCTTTCTTT.